Listed here are 18 T cell receptor beta chains from one sample, sequenced in a study of PD-L1 blockade in urothelial cancer. The time point is: pretreatment peripheral blood. This table comes from immunoSEQ multiplex PCR, and its TCRdb copy is limited to in-frame clones, with some not included. The sample carries tens of thousands of clones, around 86% recorded once. Source: PBMCs, taken around atezolizumab (anti-PD-L1) treatment. The receptors stem from a man aged 45-65 years with urothelial cancer.

This sequence joins TRBV2 and TRBJ2-2; no definite D call. Germline values: CDR1 SNHLY, CDR2 FYNNEI. The V end lost 5 bases, the J end lost 2 bases, and 3 bases lay between the germline ends. The CDR3 is made up of 12 amino acids. CDR3 sequence (DNA): TGTGCCAGCAGTCAAAACACCGGGGAGCTGTTTTTT. This gives the protein CASSQNTGELFF.

In this sample, this clone turned up a few times. V is TRBV14 and J is TRBJ2-3, with 8 bases matching TRBD2. The CDR3 spans 15 residues. With V trimmed by 3 bases and J by 1 base, 3 bases remained unmatched. In germline, CDR1 is SGHDN, CDR2 FVKESK. The CDR3 loop reads CASSHTSGRTDTQYF. The CDR3 DNA follows: TGTGCCAGCAGCCACACTAGCGGCCGCACAGATACGCAGTATTTT. Together with reference TRBV14 and TRBJ2-3, the CDR3 gives the full variable domain: EAGVTQFPSHSVIEKGQTVTLRCDPISGHDNLYWYRRVMGKEIKFLLHFVKESKQDESGMPNNRFLAERTGGTYSTLKVQPAELEDSGVYFCASSHTSGRTDTQYFGPGTRLTVL.

In this sample, this clone turned up once. V and J are TRBV18 and TRBJ1-4; tentatively, D is TRBD1 (6 bases). The V and J ends lost 2 bases and 7 bases respectively, with 14 bases between them. The CDR3 contains 15 residues. CDR1 KGHSH and CDR2 LQKENI come from the germline V gene. This CDR3 reads CASSPNQGRGEKLFF. CDR3 coding DNA: TGTGCCAGCTCACCAAATCAGGGCAGGGGTGAAAAACTGTTTTTT.

Comment on this clone: The junction differs from germline at one of its ends, possibly a read error. V is TRBV27 and J is TRBJ2-3; 9 bases match TRBD2. The CDR3 spans 14 residues. Germline CDR1 reads MNHEY; CDR2 reads SMNVEV (reference sequence). CDR3 DNA: TGTGCCAGCAGCTCCGGGACTAGCAGAGATACGCAGTATTTT. It codes for CASSSGTSRDTQYF.

The J gene is TRBJ2-7, the V gene TRBV27; 11 bases align to TRBD2. Germline V lookup: CDR1 MNHEY, CDR2 SMNVEV (reference sequence). The CDR3 covers 15 residues. V was clipped by 5 bases and J by 4 bases; unmatched bases: 7. The CDR3 nucleotides read TGTGCCAGCAGTACATTAGCGGGAGGGCCTTACGAGCAGTACTTC. Amino acids: CASSTLAGGPYEQYF.

V gene TRBV5-1 combines with J gene TRBJ1-2; 7 bases fit TRBD1. This CDR3 comprises 19 residues. Per germline, CDR1 SGHRS and CDR2 YFSETQ. Unmatched junction bases numbered 15, after V lost 1 base and J lost 0 bases. In DNA, the CDR3 is TGCGCCAGCAGCTTGAAGGCCCTGACAGGGTCGGGATCTAACTATGGCTACACCTTC. Translation: CASSLKALTGSGSNYGYTF.

V is TRBV5-4 and J is TRBJ1-1; TRBD1 is a possible D gene (5 bases). Germline V gives CDR1 SGHNT, CDR2 YYREEE (reference sequence). This CDR3 has 14 residues. V shed 4 bases and J shed 6 bases, with 16 bases lying between them. CDR3 residues: CASSVPGSQAEAFF. The CDR3 DNA follows: TGTGCCAGCAGCGTGCCGGGTTCACAGGCTGAAGCTTTCTTT.

The genes are TRBV28 and TRBJ1-2; TRBD1 aligns across 9 bases. The CDR3 is 13 residues long. CDR1 MDHEN and CDR2 SYDVKM come from the germline V gene. V shed 7 bases and J 7 bases; nucleotides not matched to a gene: 7. CDR3 protein: CASTEGQGIGYTF. CDR3 DNA sequence: TGTGCCAGCACCGAGGGACAGGGAATTGGCTACACCTTC.

This clone was counted a few times. The V and J genes are TRBV2 and TRBJ1-4; 10 bases line up with TRBD1. CDR1 is SNHLY, CDR2 FYNNEI, per germline. Trimming cost V 6 bases and J 7 bases; bases outside gene matches: 17. This CDR3 contains 18 residues. The CDR3 bases are TGTGCCAGCAGCCCCGGTTACCAGACAGGGGGCTCTGGTGAAAAACTGTTTTTT. This gives the protein CASSPGYQTGGSGEKLFF. The entire variable domain, with the rest obtained from reference TRBV2 and TRBJ1-4, is as follows: EPEVTQTPSHQVTQMGQEVILRCVPISNHLYFYWYRQILGQKVEFLVSFYNNEISEKSEIFDDQFSVERPDGSNFTLKIRSTKLEDSAMYFCASSPGYQTGGSGEKLFFGSGTQLSVL.

The chain carries TRBV28 and TRBJ1-3; D gene unclear. Trimming stripped 7 bases from V and 8 bases from J, with 9 bases between. From germline, CDR1 is MDHEN and CDR2 SYDVKM. This CDR3 is 11 amino acids long. CDR3 in amino acids: CASTLGDTIYF. In DNA form, the CDR3 reads TGTGCCAGCACCCTCGGGGACACCATATATTTT. Variable domain in full (rest from reference TRBV28 and TRBJ1-3): DVKVTQSSRYLVKRTGEKVFLECVQDMDHENMFWYRQDPGLGLRLIYFSYDVKMKEKGDIPEGYSVSREKKERFSLILESASTNQTSMYLCASTLGDTIYFGEGSWLTVV.

The J gene is TRBJ2-7, the V gene TRBV5-6; weak D call: TRBD2 (6 bases). This CDR3 contains 15 residues. CDR1 and CDR2 (germline): SGHDT, YYEEEE. The V and J ends lost 2 bases and 1 base respectively, with 13 bases between them. CDR3 region: CASSFPMGGSYEQYF. CDR3 DNA sequence: TGTGCCAGCAGCTTCCCCATGGGGGGTTCCTACGAGCAGTACTTC.

CDR3 bases: TGTGCCAGCAGCCACAGGCAGGGGGCAAGGGGGGATGAAAAACTGTTTTTT. Translated: CASSHRQGARGDEKLFF. This chain joins TRBV5-4 and TRBJ1-4; 8 bases line up with TRBD1. V lost 4 bases and J lost 6; bases outside the gene matches: 14. Germline-derived CDR1 and CDR2 are SGHNT and YYREEE (reference sequence). The CDR3 spans 17 residues.

The rearrangement links TRBV7-9 to TRBJ2-2, with TRBD1 matching over 7 bases. The CDR3 has 15 residues. The germline V gene has CDR1 SEHNR and CDR2 FQNEAQ (reference sequence). V gave up 7 bases and J gave up 4 bases; unmatched junction bases: 9. The CDR3 reads CASIRNTGATGELFF. The CDR3 DNA sequence: TGTGCCAGCATCAGAAATACAGGGGCCACCGGGGAGCTGTTTTTT.

CDR3 amino acids: CASSLEAARNIQYF. The CDR3 coding sequence is TGTGCCAGCAGCTTAGAGGCCGCTCGTAACATTCAGTACTTC. The rearrangement joins TRBV11-2 to TRBJ2-4; D gene uncertain. The CDR3 spans 14 residues. Trimming left V 0 bases short and J 7 bases short, with 10 bases between. The germline gives CDR1 SGHAT, CDR2 FQNNGV. Full variable domain (remainder filled in from reference TRBV11-2 and TRBJ2-4): EAGVAQSPRYKIIEKRQSVAFWCNPISGHATLYWYQQILGQGPKLLIQFQNNGVVDDSQLPKDRFSAERLKGVDSTLKIQPAKLEDSAVYLCASSLEAARNIQYFGAGTRLSVL.

V and J are TRBV5-6 and TRBJ2-4; 7 nucleotides match TRBD1. CDR3 length equals 18 residues. Germline lookup yields CDR1 SGHDT and CDR2 YYEEEE. V lost 3 bases and J lost 0; bases outside the gene matches: 12. The CDR3 nucleotides read TGTGCCAGCAGCTCCGCCGGGACAGATGTTCTAGCCAAAAACATTCAGTACTTC. It codes for CASSSAGTDVLAKNIQYF. Using reference TRBV5-6 and TRBJ2-4 for the parts outside the CDR3, the full variable domain is DAGVTQSPTHLIKTRGQQVTLRCSPKSGHDTVSWYQQALGQGPQFIFQYYEEEERQRGNFPDRFSGHQFPNYSSELNVNALLLGDSALYLCASSSAGTDVLAKNIQYFGAGTRLSVL.

The chain couples TRBV4-1 to TRBJ2-5; 8 nucleotides match TRBD2. Germline assignment: CDR1 MGHRA and CDR2 YSYEKL. The CDR3 runs to 15 residues. The V segment lost 0 bases and the J segment 6 bases; nucleotides outside the gene matches: 6. Written as DNA, the CDR3 is TGCGCCAGCAGCCAAGACGGGAGCGGGAGAAAGACCCAGTACTTC. Its translation is CASSQDGSGRKTQYF.

The genes are TRBV18 and TRBJ1-1, with 7 bases that match TRBD1. The junction had 8 bases not matched to a gene; V was cut back by 6 bases and J by 4 bases. The CDR3 totals 14 residues. Germline V gene lookup returns CDR1 KGHSH and CDR2 LQKENI. In DNA form, the CDR3 reads TGTGCCAGCTCTCGGTTGACAGGGAGCACTGAAGCTTTCTTT. Residues: CASSRLTGSTEAFF.

The V gene is TRBV30, the J gene TRBJ2-7; 9 bases align to TRBD1. This CDR3 contains 14 residues. Unmatched junction bases numbered 10, after V lost 3 bases and J lost 7 bases. The germline V gene encodes CDR1 GTSNPN and CDR2 SVGIG (reference sequence). The CDR3 protein is CAWRDRGKGWEQYF. The CDR3 coding sequence is TGTGCCTGGAGGGACAGGGGAAAGGGTTGGGAGCAGTACTTC.